The entry below gives a single TCR beta chain sequence along with its context. Its antigen is not identified. This sample is drawn from a study of T cell responses to AZD1222 COVID-19 vaccine. Whole-study context: Investigators merged groups given second doses at roughly 4 or roughly 12 weeks.

Generated by immunoSEQ multiplex PCR, the TCRdb table keeps only in-frame clones and is missing some. The table lists more than 150,000 clones, around 92% of them singletons. Study-wide findings and caveats: Among AZD1222 vaccinees, only 5 or 6 were seropositive at baseline.

The CDR3 is 15 residues long. CDR1 and CDR2 from the germline V gene are MGHRA and YSYEKL. V lost 0 bases, J lost 7 bases, and 6 bases stayed unmatched. The sample here was peripheral blood, taken on day 0 of AZD1222 vaccination. The sequence came from an adult in good health. This rearrangement joins TRBV4-1 to TRBJ1-5; 7 bases fit TRBD1. The CDR3 spells CASSQEVTGEQPQHF. The CDR3 region has the DNA TGCGCCAGCAGCCAAGAAGTCACAGGGGAGCAGCCCCAGCATTTT.